Below are 14 T cell receptor beta chains sequenced from a single sample in a study of spatial heterogeneity in lung cancer (dated by TCRdb to about 2019). In light of the paper, this sample's time point label describes: sample taken at primary tumor resection. For TCR sequencing, whole RNA was extracted from tumor and nontumor lung tissue, or from cryopreserved PBMC samples, and no cell sorting was done. The receptor library was made with 5' RACE. Instrument on record: NextSeq 500. TCRdb redid the processing of the public reads, applying fastp at Q25 and MiXCR, and retained in-frame beta chains. Duplicate CDR3 protein sequences are folded into a single record with the most common DNA and genes. For this sample there are around 60,000 distinct CDR3 sequences; roughly 8% appear just once. About 16% of the sample goes to the ten largest clones. The material was PBMCs, obtained at surgery. The source is a female donor with early-stage non-small cell lung cancer.

This clonotype was seen only a few times. The DNA of the CDR3 is TGTGCCAGCAGCTCCGGACAGGGGACGGACACTGAAGCTTTCTTT. Translated, it gives CASSSGQGTDTEAFF. The chain combines TRBV7-9 with TRBJ1-1; TRBD1 matches 9 bases. Germline loops: CDR1 SEHNR, CDR2 FQNEAQ (reference sequence). The CDR3 contains 15 residues. The V and J ends lost 4 bases and 3 bases, in that order; junction bases with no gene match: 6.

This clonotype was picked up many times. This rearrangement joins TRBV7-9 to TRBJ2-1; 9 bases are shared with TRBD1. The CDR3 is 16 residues long. With V trimmed by 4 bases and J by 7 bases, 11 bases remained unmatched. Germline V lookup: CDR1 SEHNR, CDR2 FQNEAQ (reference sequence). The CDR3 DNA sequence: TGTGCCAGCAGCTATCCTGGACAGGGGATCGGGAATGAGCAGTTCTTC. Amino acids: CASSYPGQGIGNEQFF.

Ten or more counts support this clonotype. The rearrangement joins TRBV5-5 to TRBJ1-3, with TRBD1 as a possible D gene (5 bases). Germline lookup yields CDR1 SGHKS and CDR2 YYEKEE (reference sequence). Deletions cut 5 bases from V and 0 bases from J, with 9 bases between. CDR3 length equals 14 residues. The CDR3 DNA sequence: TGTGCCAGCAGTCCGACAGTCTCTGGAAACACCATATATTTT. It codes for CASSPTVSGNTIYF.

This clonotype has a count of ten or more. The rearrangement joins TRBV12-3 or TRBV12-4 to TRBJ1-1, with 7 bases matching TRBD1. The CDR3 consists of 11 residues. The ends lost 6 bases at V and 11 bases at J; junction bases unmatched: 6. The CDR3 sequence is CASRLDRAAFF. The CDR3, as DNA: TGTGCCAGCAGGCTAGACAGGGCTGCTTTCTTT.

The genes are TRBV12-3 or TRBV12-4 and TRBJ1-4, with TRBD1 matching over 9 bases. This CDR3 spans 14 amino acids. V lost 5 bases and J lost 7; bases outside the gene matches: 5. The CDR3 protein is CASSPDRGGEKLFF. The CDR3 coding sequence is TGTGCCAGCAGTCCGGACAGGGGCGGTGAAAAACTGTTTTTT.

The chain uses TRBV7-8 and TRBJ1-5; 9 bases are a match to TRBD1. Unmatched junction bases numbered 4, after V lost 1 base and J lost 0 bases. This CDR3 contains 17 residues. Germline values: CDR1 SGHVS, CDR2 FQNEAQ. The CDR3 sequence: CASSLEGTGHSNQPQHF. The CDR3, as DNA: TGTGCCAGCAGCTTAGAGGGGACAGGGCATAGCAATCAGCCCCAGCATTTT.

The rearrangement joins TRBV5-1 to TRBJ1-3; D remains ambiguous. Trimming removed 3 bases at V and 4 bases at J, with 14 bases between. Germline CDR1 is SGHRS and CDR2 is YFSETQ. The CDR3 spans 15 residues. The chain's CDR3 is CASSSSSDSGNTIYF. CDR3 DNA sequence: TGCGCCAGCAGCTCGAGTTCAGATTCGGGAAACACCATATATTTT.

This clonotype was seen many times. The rearrangement uses TRBV28 and TRBJ2-3, with 9 bases lining up with TRBD2. V shed 6 bases and J 1 base; nucleotides not matched to a gene: 5. CDR1 is MDHEN and CDR2 is SYDVKM in the germline V gene. The CDR3 covers 15 residues. The CDR3 DNA sequence: TGTGCCAGCAGGGGTAGCGGGAGAGGCACAGATACGCAGTATTTT. Protein product: CASRGSGRGTDTQYF.

This clonotype turned up a few times. V usage is TRBV3-1 and J usage is TRBJ2-7, with TRBD2 matching over 9 bases. V was pared by 0 bases and J by 2 bases, with 5 bases of the junction left unmatched. The CDR3 sequence is 16 residues long. The V gene's germline CDR1 is LGHDT and CDR2 YNNKEL (reference sequence). CDR3 bases: TGTGCCAGCAGCCAAGATCGGGTAGCGGGAGCCTACGAGCAGTACTTC. Residues: CASSQDRVAGAYEQYF.

V is TRBV20-1 and J is TRBJ2-3; D is possibly TRBD2 (5 bases). This CDR3 has 11 residues. The germline gives CDR1 DFQATT, CDR2 SNEGSKA (reference sequence). CDR3 DNA: TGCAGATGCGGGAGCACAGATACGCAGTATTTT. It codes for CRCGSTDTQYF.

This clonotype was counted at least ten times. The chain carries TRBV12-5 and TRBJ1-1; maybe TRBD1 (6 bases). CDR1 and CDR2 (germline): LGHNT, FRNRAP. The CDR3 is 15 residues long. Trimming cost V 0 bases and J 3 bases, with 11 bases left between them. Here the CDR3 reads CASGLVTSGDTEAFF. For the CDR3, the DNA is TGTGCTAGTGGTTTGGTAACCTCAGGGGACACTGAAGCTTTCTTT.

This clonotype was counted many times. V usage is TRBV15 and J usage is TRBJ2-1; 11 bases line up with TRBD2. CDR1 is LNHNV, CDR2 YYDKDF, per germline (reference sequence). With V trimmed by 5 bases and J by 8 bases, 5 bases remained unmatched. CDR3 size: 14 residues. The CDR3 protein is CATSALAGVDEQFF. CDR3 nucleotide sequence: TGTGCCACCAGCGCACTAGCGGGAGTAGATGAGCAGTTCTTC.

In this sample, this clonotype turned up many times. This rearrangement joins TRBV18 to TRBJ1-6; D is perhaps TRBD1 (5 bases). The germline gives CDR1 KGHSH, CDR2 LQKENI. The V end lost 0 bases, the J end lost 7 bases, and 10 bases lay between the germline ends. The CDR3 length is 15 residues. The CDR3 loop reads CASSPPATENSPLHF. In DNA, the CDR3 is TGTGCCAGCTCACCACCCGCGACAGAGAATTCACCCCTCCACTTT.

V is TRBV7-9 and J is TRBJ1-4; D perhaps matches TRBD1 (5 bases). The CDR3 has 16 amino acids. V gave up 5 bases and J gave up 4 bases, with 17 bases separating them. CDR1 and CDR2 from the germline V gene are SEHNR and FQNEAQ (reference sequence). The CDR3 DNA reads as TGTGCCAGCAGCGTACGCGGCGGGGCCCTTAATGAAAAACTGTTTTTT. This codes for CASSVRGGALNEKLFF.